This note documents a single T cell receptor (beta chain) sequence. Its antigen is currently not known. No much larger clone is present one base from it, and per-base qualities are unavailable. The library was generated by the immunoSEQ multiplex PCR assay. Concerning the study's data processing: A statistical classification framework was built for diagnosing cytomegalovirus status from the catalog of TCR beta chain sequences. Not all clones reach the TCRdb copy of this immuneACCESS table, which keeps in-frame sequences only. Checked studies attribute under half of the gap to unresolved V genes and leave the rest unexplained. V and J calls plus clone size are reproduced from that table; the DNA served to infer D and trimming. The sample table contains 150,000 to 200,000 clones; only one count was recorded for roughly 95% of them. 0.8% to 0.95% of the sample rests with the top ten. This sample is drawn from a study of cytomegalovirus exposure and HLA in healthy donors (dated by TCRdb to 2017 to 2019). Notes on the research overall: According to a later analysis, the approximately 120 validation repertoires were produced on the same platform as the approximately 600 repertoires of the first cohort. The aim of the study was to test whether cataloging public T cell receptors could identify signatures of past pathogen exposure. Besides the first cohort of approximately 670 subjects, a separate validation cohort made up of around 120 different subjects was used. To predict cytomegalovirus infection status, the study combined high-throughput TCR immunosequencing, statistical association of individual TCRs with disease status, and machine learning. Summary of the overall study and its limitations: Most TCR sequences were seen in very few donors, while some public TCRs were found in many individuals. A later analysis had no HLA typing for the validation cohort, so co-occurrence there was scored across all 120 or so repertoires. In the study, some 160 TCR beta chains were listed as associated with cytomegalovirus. According to the authors, the approach could potentially be generalized to other disease states and immunological phenotypes. A later analysis found that TCRs clustered in the first cohort also tended to co-occur in the roughly 120 validation repertoires, with just under 95% of cluster scores above 0. The classifier was reported to diagnose cytomegalovirus status with high specificity and sensitivity in both the original and validation cohorts. A few of the identified cytomegalovirus-associated TCR beta chains were confirmed in vitro to be specific for cytomegalovirus antigens.

The donors were included in the validation cohort of roughly 130 subjects, a group kept apart from the approximately 690-subject first cohort. V drops 0 bases and J drops 2 bases, leaving 9 bases in between. The germline V gene provides CDR1 SGHRS and CDR2 YFSETQ. The CDR3 numbers 14 residues from cysteine through phenylalanine. Only CDR3 DNA is held: 42 bases, read in frame from base 1. Material for sequencing was PBMCs. The clonotype was recovered from a young woman in good health and CMV-seronegative. The rearranged segments are TRBV5-1 and TRBJ2-7; D gene: possibly TRBD2, on 7 matching bases. The DNA sequence is given as TGCGCCAGCAGCTTGGGCGGGGGCCCCTACGAGCAGTACTTC. Its protein reads: CASSLGGGPYEQYF.